The rows below give T cell receptor beta chains drawn from one sample of a study of T cells after yellow fever vaccination. From the 5' RACE reads, TCRdb called clonotypes with MiXCR, one entry per CDR3 protein. In the table there are just under 600,000 distinct CDR3 sequences, about 14% of which are singletons. The specimen was PBMCs, collected on the day of the yellow fever booster vaccination. The source is a young man who received the YFV17D yellow fever vaccine. The CDR3 runs from the conserved cysteine through the conserved F or W. D genes are given only for firm matches. Size is omitted from some rows. Given values are once, few, many or a class for expanded clones.

-	TRBV5-4	-	TRBJ1-1	CASSLGMEAEAFF	TGTGCCAGCAGCTTGGGGATGGAAGCTGAAGCTTTCTTT
TRBD2	TRBV7-8	-	TRBJ2-1	CASSLNSGRSYEQFF	TGTGCCAGCAGCTTAAATAGCGGGAGGAGCTATGAGCAGTTCTTC
-	TRBV29-1	few	TRBJ2-7	CSVERDPGEQYF	TGCAGCGTTGAGCGGGACCCCGGGGAGCAGTACTTC
-	TRBV20-1	-	TRBJ2-5	CSARDPTGRETQYF	TGCAGTGCTAGAGATCCCACAGGGCGTGAGACCCAGTACTTC
-	TRBV20-1	-	TRBJ2-1	CSASGDNEQFF	TGCAGTGCTAGCGGGGACAATGAGCAGTTCTTC
TRBD1	TRBV5-5	-	TRBJ2-3	CASSTDRKDTQYF	TGTGCCAGCAGCACGGACAGGAAAGATACGCAGTATTTT
-	TRBV5-1	-	TRBJ1-5	CASSQVGGAYQPQHF	TGCGCCAGCAGCCAGGTCGGTGGGGCATATCAGCCCCAGCATTTT
TRBD2	TRBV7-9	-	TRBJ2-5	CASSPGQAGLETQYF	TGTGCCAGCAGCCCTGGACAAGCGGGACTAGAGACCCAGTACTTC
TRBD1	TRBV5-1	few	TRBJ2-7	CASRPGTGGFDEQYF	TGCGCCAGCAGACCCGGGACAGGGGGCTTTGACGAGCAGTACTTC
-	TRBV5-1	-	TRBJ1-5	CASEVYSNQPQHF	TGCGCCAGCGAGGTTTATAGCAATCAGCCCCAGCATTTT
-	TRBV19	few	TRBJ1-1	CASRIRGGNTEAFF	TGTGCCAGTAGGATCAGGGGAGGGAACACTGAAGCTTTCTTT
-	TRBV11-2	-	TRBJ1-6	CASSVPGDYNSPLHF	TGTGCCAGCAGCGTACCAGGAGATTATAATTCACCCCTCCACTTT
TRBD2	TRBV20-1	-	TRBJ2-7	CSARDGRGGYEQYF	TGCAGTGCTAGAGATGGTCGGGGAGGGTACGAGCAGTACTTC
-	TRBV7-2	few	TRBJ2-7	CASTRSGFYEQYF	TGTGCCAGCACCCGATCTGGGTTCTACGAGCAGTACTTC
TRBD1	TRBV20-1	many	TRBJ1-1	CSARAQGAMGTEAFF	TGCAGTGCTAGGGCACAGGGGGCGATGGGGACTGAAGCTTTCTTT
-	TRBV4-3	many	TRBJ2-4	CASSQDGWGAKNIQYF	TGCGCCAGCAGCCAAGATGGGTGGGGAGCCAAAAACATTCAGTACTTC
-	TRBV19	few	TRBJ2-2	CATGTMNTGELFF	TGTGCCACCGGGACAATGAACACCGGGGAGCTGTTTTTT
-	TRBV11-2	few	TRBJ2-5	CASSLEWGRGVTQYF	TGTGCCAGCAGCTTAGAATGGGGAAGGGGAGTGACCCAGTACTTC
-	TRBV20-1	-	TRBJ2-7	CSARHLAGPYEQYF	TGCAGTGCTAGGCACCTTGCGGGGCCCTACGAGCAGTACTTC
-	TRBV12-3/TRBV12-4	-	TRBJ2-7	CASSFTGGGEQYF	TGTGCCAGCAGTTTTACGGGGGGCGGAGAGCAGTACTTC
-	TRBV7-6	-	TRBJ2-2	CASSFLGTGELFF	TGTGCCAGCAGCTTCTTGGGGACCGGGGAGCTGTTTTTT
-	TRBV7-6	-	TRBJ2-1	CASSRRADPADEQFF	TGTGCCAGCAGCCGACGAGCAGATCCTGCTGATGAGCAGTTCTTC
TRBD2	TRBV5-1	-	TRBJ2-1	CASSTSGNREQFF	TGCGCCAGCAGCACTAGCGGGAACCGTGAGCAGTTCTTC
-	TRBV5-5	-	TRBJ2-5	CASSLVLQKRETQYF	TGTGCCAGCAGCTTGGTATTGCAGAAACGAGAGACCCAGTACTTC
-	TRBV5-5	-	TRBJ2-2	CASSLDSGQLFF	TGTGCCAGCAGCTTGGACTCCGGGCAGCTGTTTTTT
-	TRBV7-2	-	TRBJ2-1	CASNPSIRHEQFF	TGTGCCAGCAACCCTTCTATTAGGCATGAGCAGTTCTTC
-	TRBV5-6	-	TRBJ2-3	CASSRTPYTDTQYF	TGTGCCAGCAGCAGGACTCCCTACACAGATACGCAGTATTTT
-	TRBV7-2	few	TRBJ1-3	CASSSSGGTIYF	TGTGCCAGCAGCTCCTCCGGTGGCACCATATATTTT
TRBD2	TRBV10-3	-	TRBJ2-1	CAISPGGRNEQFF	TGTGCCATCAGCCCGGGGGGGAGGAATGAGCAGTTCTTC
TRBD2	TRBV2	many	TRBJ2-5	CAGEREGHETQYF	TGTGCCGGCGAGCGGGAGGGCCACGAGACCCAGTACTTC
-	TRBV5-5	few	TRBJ2-7	CASSLGFGQGSTYEQYF	TGTGCCAGCAGCTTGGGATTCGGGCAGGGTTCGACCTACGAGCAGTACTTC
TRBD2	TRBV29-1	many	TRBJ2-2	CSVRLAGVSGELFF	TGCAGCGTTAGACTAGCGGGAGTTTCCGGGGAGCTGTTTTTT
TRBD2	TRBV7-2	-	TRBJ2-3	CASSPMPGGTQYF	TGTGCCAGCAGCCCCATGCCGGGAGGGACGCAGTATTTT
-	TRBV4-1	-	TRBJ1-5	CASSQVWGNQPQHF	TGCGCCAGCAGCCAAGTATGGGGGAATCAGCCCCAGCATTTT
-	TRBV6-1	-	TRBJ1-4	CASSEARGATNEKLFF	TGTGCCAGCAGCGAAGCGCGAGGCGCAACTAATGAAAAACTGTTTTTT
-	TRBV7-2	many	TRBJ2-3	CASSLAGVGTDTQYF	TGTGCCAGCAGCTTAGCGGGAGTGGGAACAGATACGCAGTATTTT
-	TRBV7-9	-	TRBJ2-1	CASSPTNRAGPYNEQFF	TGTGCCAGCAGCCCCACAAATCGGGCGGGACCTTACAATGAGCAGTTCTTC
TRBD2	TRBV5-1	few	TRBJ2-5	CASKELAGGPVTQYF	TGCGCCAGCAAAGAACTAGCGGGAGGGCCAGTGACCCAGTACTTC
-	TRBV27	few	TRBJ2-1	CASTFVGSGGYNEQFF	TGTGCCAGCACCTTCGTTGGGAGCGGAGGGTACAATGAGCAGTTCTTC
-	TRBV7-9	-	TRBJ2-1	CASSKQHNEQFF	TGTGCCAGCAGCAAACAGCACAATGAGCAGTTCTTC
-	TRBV19	-	TRBJ2-5	CASSIDNYQTQYF	TGTGCCAGTAGTATAGACAACTACCAGACCCAGTACTTC
TRBD1	TRBV5-1	many	TRBJ2-2	CASSVTGRNTGELFF	TGCGCCAGCAGCGTGACAGGGCGGAACACCGGGGAGCTGTTTTTT
TRBD2	TRBV7-2	many	TRBJ2-5	CASSATSGLSETQYF	TGTGCCAGCAGCGCAACTAGCGGGCTCTCGGAGACCCAGTACTTC
-	TRBV5-1	-	TRBJ2-1	CASSFQKGGNEQFF	TGCGCCAGCAGCTTCCAGAAAGGGGGCAATGAGCAGTTCTTC
-	TRBV7-7	-	TRBJ2-5	CASSLNYGVGETQYF	TGTGCTAGCAGCTTAAATTACGGGGTAGGAGAGACCCAGTACTTC
TRBD2	TRBV20-1	few	TRBJ2-1	CSARGGGTSSYNEQFF	TGCAGTGCTAGAGGGGGGGGGACTAGCTCCTACAATGAGCAGTTCTTC
TRBD1	TRBV28	few	TRBJ1-2	CASSSIGAGGTLYGYTF	TGTGCCAGCAGTTCTATCGGGGCAGGGGGGACCTTGTATGGCTACACCTTC
-	TRBV4-2	-	TRBJ2-6	CASSQDSGRGANVLTF	TGTGCCAGCAGCCAAGATTCGGGGAGGGGGGCCAACGTCCTGACTTTC
-	TRBV5-1	few	TRBJ1-6	CASSPGRQPNNSPLHF	TGCGCCAGCAGCCCAGGGCGACAGCCGAATAATTCACCCCTCCACTTT
-	TRBV2	few	TRBJ1-2	CASSIRRFNYGYTF	TGTGCCAGCAGTATCCGAAGATTTAACTATGGCTACACCTTC
-	TRBV30	-	TRBJ2-7	CASSGAGKYEQYF	TGTGCCTCGTCTGGGGCAGGAAAATACGAGCAGTACTTC
TRBD1	TRBV11-2	few	TRBJ2-2	CASSSGQYITGELFF	TGTGCCAGCAGCTCGGGACAGTATATCACCGGGGAGCTGTTTTTT
-	TRBV4-3	-	TRBJ1-6	CASSQEYSLVRNSPLHF	TGCGCCAGCAGCCAAGAATATAGCCTCGTCCGCAATTCACCCCTCCACTTT
TRBD1	TRBV5-1	-	TRBJ2-5	CASSFGRDRIETQYF	TGCGCCAGCAGCTTTGGGCGGGACAGGATAGAGACCCAGTACTTC
-	TRBV29-1	few	TRBJ2-7	CSVVGVGSEQYF	TGCAGCGTTGTGGGGGTCGGTTCCGAGCAGTACTTC
-	TRBV12-3/TRBV12-4	-	TRBJ2-7	CASGLEGLRARSYEQYF	TGTGCCAGCGGTTTGGAGGGGCTGCGGGCTCGGAGCTACGAGCAGTACTTC
-	TRBV29-1	few	TRBJ1-5	CSVVAGNQPQHF	TGCAGCGTTGTTGCAGGCAATCAGCCCCAGCATTTT
TRBD2	TRBV7-9	few	TRBJ2-7	CASSLSGIDEQYF	TGTGCCAGCAGCTTAAGCGGGATCGACGAGCAGTACTTC
-	TRBV2	many	TRBJ1-5	CASSDRDSNQPQHF	TGTGCCAGCAGTGATCGTGATAGCAATCAGCCCCAGCATTTT